This passage covers 11 T cell receptor beta chains from one sample sequenced in a study of B cell selection in AIRE deficiency (dated by TCRdb to between 2018 and 2020). CD4+CD25hiCD127low/negative cells were sorted as the regulatory T cell population. The method was the immunoSEQ multiplex PCR assay. Drawn from immuneACCESS, this table holds only the in-frame rearrangements with V and J called that TCRdb kept. Clones are partly lost; checked studies trace under half to an unresolved V gene and leave the rest unexplained. The sample table lists roughly 18,000 clones, around 93% of them with a count of one. Of the sample, over 0.8% falls within the top ten clones. The specimen was CD4+CD25+ Tregs sorted from PBMCs. These receptors were taken from a human donor in good health.

The chain carries TRBV18 and TRBJ1-3, with no clear D. This CDR3 is 13 amino acids long. Germline CDR1 and CDR2: KGHSH and LQKENI. The V gene lost 0 bases and the J gene lost 7 bases, with 7 bases spanning the gap. CDR3 loop: CASSPPQWNTIYF. CDR3 bases: TGTGCCAGCTCACCACCGCAGTGGAACACCATATATTTT.

This chain joins TRBV7-9 and TRBJ2-1; weak D call: TRBD2 (6 bases). V was trimmed by 1 base and J by 2 bases, leaving 18 bases between them. CDR3 size: 18 residues. Germline-derived CDR1 and CDR2 are SEHNR and FQNEAQ (reference sequence). For the CDR3, the DNA is TGTGCCAGCAGCTTAGGCTTATTTATGGGGGGAGCCTACAATGAGCAGTTCTTC. Translated: CASSLGLFMGGAYNEQFF.

The chain employs TRBV5-5 and TRBJ2-5; 12 bases agree with TRBD1. The J segment lost 4 bases and the V segment lost 4 bases, leaving 11 bases of the junction unmatched. CDR1 SGHKS and CDR2 YYEKEE come from the germline V gene (reference sequence). This CDR3 is 17 amino acids long. For the CDR3, the DNA is TGTGCCAGCAGCCTCGGGACAGGGGGCCTTTCAGGAGAGACCCAGTACTTC. It specifies CASSLGTGGLSGETQYF.

The V call is TRBV6-5, the J call TRBJ1-1, with D tentatively TRBD1 (5 bases). CDR1 is MNHEY and CDR2 is SVGAGI in the germline V gene. Trimming took 0 bases from V and 7 from J, leaving 12 bases between them. The CDR3 is 14 residues long. The CDR3 sequence: CASSYSRVGGEAFF. The CDR3 region has the DNA TGTGCCAGCAGTTACTCGAGGGTTGGGGGTGAAGCTTTCTTT.

About this clone: A much larger clone is a single base away; this may be a read error. The conserved phenylalanine or tryptophan normally closing the CDR3 is absent here, so this likely arose from a read error. The rearrangement joins TRBV2 to TRBJ1-1, with D maybe TRBD1 (5 bases). V gave up 7 bases and J gave up 8 bases, with 11 bases separating them. This CDR3 region has 11 residues. Germline loops: CDR1 SNHLY, CDR2 FYNNEI. CDR3 DNA sequence: TGTGCCAGCATCAAAGGGGTAGAAGCTTTCCTT. It is translated as CASIKGVEAFL.

The chain carries TRBV11-2 and TRBJ1-4, with D tentatively TRBD1 (6 bases). This CDR3 is 15 amino acids long. In germline, CDR1 is SGHAT, CDR2 FQNNGV. V lost 5 bases, J lost 7 bases, and 17 bases lay in between. The CDR3 protein is CASSRGQGWGEKLFF. The CDR3, as DNA: TGTGCCAGCAGCCGCGGGCAGGGGTGGGGTGAAAAACTGTTTTTT.

V and J are TRBV21-1 and TRBJ2-7; TRBD1 reflects the table's D call only, with no check against the DNA. TRBV21-1 has pseudogene status. The CDR3 contains 15 residues. The CDR3 loop reads CASSSLPAGPYEQYF. The CDR3 DNA sequence: TGTGCCAGCAGCTCCCTCCCAGCAGGCCCCTACGAGCAGTACTTC.

This sequence joins TRBV27 and TRBJ2-7; D ambiguous. V lost 5 bases to trimming and J lost 1 base, with 12 bases between them. This CDR3 comprises 14 residues. Germline V gives CDR1 MNHEY, CDR2 SMNVEV (reference sequence). The CDR3 DNA is TGTGCCAGCAGTAAGGGCGGAATATCCTACGAGCAGTACTTC. Translated: CASSKGGISYEQYF.

The chain couples TRBV28 to TRBJ1-6; D possibly corresponds to TRBD1 (6 bases). Germline V gene lookup returns CDR1 MDHEN and CDR2 SYDVKM. Deletions cut 11 bases from V and 4 bases from J, with 12 bases between. The CDR3 runs to 13 residues. As DNA, the CDR3 is TGTGCCGGCCGAGGGGGATATAATTCACCCCTCCACTTT. Amino acids: CAGRGGYNSPLHF.

J is TRBJ2-1 and V is TRBV5-1; 13 bases are a match to TRBD2. The CDR3 has 17 amino acids. J gave up 2 bases and V 4 bases, and 6 bases lay outside the gene matches. Germline CDR1 SGHRS, CDR2 YFSETQ. CDR3 coding DNA: TGCGCCAGCAGCCGAGAGGGACTAGCGGGGACCTACAATGAGCAGTTCTTC. Its translation: CASSREGLAGTYNEQFF. Using reference TRBV5-1 and TRBJ2-1 for the parts outside the CDR3, the full variable domain is KAGVTQTPRYLIKTRGQQVTLSCSPISGHRSVSWYQQTPGQGLQFLFEYFSETQRNKGNFPGRFSGRQFSNSRSEMNVSTLELGDSALYLCASSREGLAGTYNEQFFGPGTRLTVL.

The chain has TRBV6-1 and TRBJ1-4; weak D call: TRBD1 (5 bases). Germline CDR1 is MNHNS and CDR2 is SASEGT. Deletions cut 2 bases from V and 7 bases from J, with 11 bases between. CDR3 size: 14 residues. DNA of the CDR3: TGTGCCAGCAGTGAACAATGGAGGGGTGAAAAACTGTTTTTT. Translation gives CASSEQWRGEKLFF.